The 7 T cell receptor beta chains in this list originate from one sample, sequenced in a study of blood T cell repertoires in COVID-19. The table came from immunoSEQ multiplex PCR; TCRdb's copy has only in-frame clones and leaves some out. The table has approximately 36,000 clones, around 90% seen once. Material for sequencing was peripheral blood. Receptors originate from a man aged 60 to 69 with acute or convalescent COVID-19.

This clone was seen once. The chain carries TRBV27 and TRBJ2-1; D unresolved. The germline V gene encodes CDR1 MNHEY and CDR2 SMNVEV (reference sequence). There are 16 residues in the CDR3. Trimming pared 6 bases from V and 2 bases from J, leaving 17 bases between. This CDR3 is CASSPSIGEAYNEQFF. In DNA form, the CDR3 reads TGTGCCAGCAGCCCATCTATCGGAGAGGCCTACAATGAGCAGTTCTTC.

This clone has more than one count but fewer than ten. This chain joins TRBV5-1 and TRBJ2-1; D not resolved. The V end lost 1 base, the J end lost 5 bases, and 10 bases lay between the germline ends. The CDR3 has 14 residues. From germline, CDR1 is SGHRS and CDR2 YFSETQ. DNA for the CDR3: TGCGCCAGCAGCTTGTCAGTCCGAAACAATGAGCAGTTCTTC. Its protein is CASSLSVRNNEQFF.

This clone was seen only once. CDR3 DNA: TGTGCCAGCAGTCGAGGGGCGGGAGAGATGAATGAGCAGTTCTTC. Protein sequence: CASSRGAGEMNEQFF. The genes are TRBV6-5 and TRBJ2-1; the match to TRBD2 covers 7 bases. This CDR3 contains 15 residues. After removal of 5 bases from V and 7 bases from J, the junction contained 11 bases not matched to a gene. The germline V gene encodes CDR1 MNHEY and CDR2 SVGAGI.

To note about this clone: A junction boundary mismatches the germline segment, possibly from a read error. This chain uses TRBV20-1 with TRBJ1-1; D gene ambiguous. The CDR3 consists of 11 residues. Germline lookup yields CDR1 DFQATT and CDR2 SNEGSKA (reference sequence). CDR3 bases: TGCAGTCCTAGCAAGAACACTGAAGCTTTCTTT. Translating gives CSPSKNTEAFF.

The table lists this clone with a few counts. The chain employs TRBV19 and TRBJ1-5; unclear D gene. Trimming stripped 3 bases from V and 5 bases from J, with 14 bases between. CDR1 and CDR2 (germline): LNHDA, SQIVND (reference sequence). This CDR3 region has 15 residues. DNA of the CDR3: TGTGCCAGTAGTATGGAGACCGCCTACCATCAGCCCCAGCATTTT. Amino acids: CASSMETAYHQPQHF.

V and J are TRBV7-9 and TRBJ1-1; D gene uncertain. This CDR3 spans 15 amino acids. In germline, CDR1 is SEHNR, CDR2 FQNEAQ (reference sequence). Trimming removed 3 bases at V and 2 bases at J, with 13 bases between. The CDR3, as DNA: TGTGCCAGCAGCTTTCAGTTGGGGAGAAACACTGAAGCTTTCTTT. Protein sequence: CASSFQLGRNTEAFF.

The V call is TRBV2, the J call TRBJ2-7; TRBD1 agrees at 7 bases. The V and J ends lost 6 bases and 4 bases, in that order; junction bases with no gene match: 15. The CDR3 is 16 amino acids. Germline V CDR1 and CDR2: SNHLY, FYNNEI. CDR3 protein: CASSADPGQQAYEQYF. The CDR3 coding sequence is TGTGCCAGCAGCGCGGATCCGGGACAGCAAGCATACGAGCAGTACTTC.